These 23 T cell receptor beta chains were sequenced from one sample in a study of shared clonotypes between healthy human individuals. The protocol was immunoSEQ multiplex PCR, while the TCRdb copy is restricted to in-frame clones and leaves out a portion. This sample has roughly 2.5 million clones; around nine tenths occur once, and the top ten carry 0.13% to 0.15%. Material: naive CD4+ T cells sorted from blood. The sample's subset: CD45RA+ positively selected. Receptor source: a man aged 18 to 29 in good health.

The genes are TRBV7-2 and TRBJ2-3, with D perhaps matching TRBD1 (5 bases). Germline values: CDR1 SGHTA, CDR2 FQGNSA. The CDR3 is made up of 13 amino acids. The ends were cut back, 7 bases at V and 7 bases at J, with 15 bases in the middle. In DNA, the CDR3 is TGTGCCAGCATGTTTACCCCAGGGAATACGCAGTATTTT. Translating it yields CASMFTPGNTQYF.

This clone occurred once. This chain links TRBV6-6 with TRBJ2-7; 8 positions match TRBD1. This CDR3 has 15 amino acids. The ends lost 5 bases at V and 1 base at J; junction bases unmatched: 7. Germline loops: CDR1 MNHNY, CDR2 SVGAGI (reference sequence). CDR3 DNA: TGTGCCAGCAGTGATAGGGACAGGCAGTCCTACGAGCAGTACTTC. Its translation is CASSDRDRQSYEQYF.

V and J are TRBV2 and TRBJ1-1, with D hard to call. Germline CDR1 is SNHLY and CDR2 is FYNNEI. Trimming removed 6 bases at V and 0 bases at J, with 5 bases between. This CDR3 spans 12 amino acids. DNA for the CDR3: TGTGCCAGCAGATTATTGAACACTGAAGCTTTCTTT. Translated, it gives CASRLLNTEAFF.

The rearrangement joins TRBV11-2 to TRBJ2-5; D is unresolved. This CDR3 contains 16 residues. With 5 bases removed from V and 5 bases from J, the gap between germline ends came to 21 bases. The germline V gene has CDR1 SGHAT and CDR2 FQNNGV. This CDR3 reads CASSRSRTEGTETQYF. DNA for the CDR3: TGTGCCAGCAGCCGGAGCAGAACAGAAGGAACTGAGACCCAGTACTTC.

This chain connects TRBV30 to TRBJ2-1; D may be TRBD1 or TRBD2 (5 bases each). Per germline, CDR1 GTSNPN and CDR2 SVGIG (reference sequence). Trimming cost V 2 bases and J 0 bases, with 11 bases left between them. The CDR3 runs to 15 residues. CDR3 in DNA: TGTGCCTGGAGTTGGGGGTCGAGCTCCTACAATGAGCAGTTCTTC. This codes for CAWSWGSSSYNEQFF.

With regard to this clone: The same CDR3 is also encoded by other DNA sequences in this sample. The chain couples TRBV10-1 to TRBJ2-5, with D hard to call. V dropped 2 bases and J dropped 4 bases, with 2 bases sitting between them. Germline assignment: CDR1 WNHNN and CDR2 SYGVQD (reference sequence). This CDR3 comprises 11 residues. CDR3 sequence (DNA): TGCGCCAGCAGTGAGACAGAGACCCAGTACTTC. Translation: CASSETETQYF.

The J gene is TRBJ1-6, the V gene TRBV7-2, with 8 bases lining up with TRBD1. In germline, CDR1 is SGHTA, CDR2 FQGNSA. J gave up 9 bases and V 1 base, and 11 bases lay outside the gene matches. This CDR3 spans 17 amino acids. CDR3 bases: TGTGCCAGCAGCTTAGTGGTCGGCAGGGGGCCTGGTTCACCCCTCCACTTT. Translated: CASSLVVGRGPGSPLHF. The variable domain in full, completed from reference TRBV7-2 and TRBJ1-6, reads GAGVSQSPSNKVTEKGKDVELRCDPISGHTALYWYRQSLGQGLEFLIYFQGNSAPDKSGLPSDRFSAERTGGSVSTLTIQRTQQEDSAVYLCASSLVVGRGPGSPLHFGNGTRLTVT.

The chain is built from TRBV10-3 and TRBJ2-7; no reliable D call. V lost 3 bases, J lost 0 bases, and 12 bases lay in between. Germline CDR1 reads ENHRY; CDR2 reads SYGVKD. The CDR3 totals 15 residues. In DNA form, the CDR3 reads TGTGCCATCAGTGATGGGCCCCGAAACTCCTACGAGCAGTACTTC. Its translation: CAISDGPRNSYEQYF.

This clone was observed once. The V call is TRBV2, the J call TRBJ1-1, with a tentative D call TRBD1 (6 bases). Germline lookup yields CDR1 SNHLY and CDR2 FYNNEI. Trimming pared 5 bases from V and 6 bases from J, leaving 10 bases between. CDR3 length equals 12 residues. CDR3 residues: CASSSEGAEAFF. The CDR3 coding sequence is TGTGCCAGCAGTTCCGAGGGGGCTGAAGCTTTCTTT. Based on the CDR3 plus reference TRBV2 and TRBJ1-1, the full variable domain is EPEVTQTPSHQVTQMGQEVILRCVPISNHLYFYWYRQILGQKVEFLVSFYNNEISEKSEIFDDQFSVERPDGSNFTLKIRSTKLEDSAMYFCASSSEGAEAFFGQGTRLTVV.

The chain employs TRBV6-5 and TRBJ1-2, with TRBD1 matching 7 bases. This CDR3 region has 14 residues. After removal of 6 bases from V and 7 bases from J, the junction contained 11 bases not matched to a gene. Germline CDR1 and CDR2: MNHEY and SVGAGI. CDR3 sequence reads: CASRSRQGTGGYTF. The CDR3 DNA sequence: TGTGCCAGCAGATCCAGACAGGGCACAGGTGGCTACACCTTC.

The gene calls are TRBV5-4 and TRBJ2-7, with TRBD1 as a possible D gene (5 bases). V was clipped by 3 bases and J by 3 bases, with 10 bases between them. CDR3 length equals 13 residues. Looked up from germline, CDR1 is SGHNT and CDR2 is YYREEE (reference sequence). Here the CDR3 DNA reads TGTGCCAGCAGCTGGGCAGGGAACTACGAGCAGTACTTC. This codes for CASSWAGNYEQYF.

About this clone: Other nucleotide sequences from this sample produce the same CDR3. The CDR3 loop is CSAPRGETQYF. The CDR3 bases are TGCAGTGCCCCTCGTGGGGAGACCCAGTACTTC. V and J are TRBV20-1 and TRBJ2-5; D is unresolved. The germline V and J ends were trimmed by 6 bases and 5 bases, with 10 bases remaining between them. Per the germline V gene, CDR1 is DFQATT and CDR2 is SNEGSKA (reference sequence). The length of the CDR3 is 11 residues.

This rearrangement joins TRBV6-5 to TRBJ2-7; D not resolved. Trimming cost V 6 bases and J 10 bases, with 16 bases left between them. Germline CDR1 and CDR2: MNHEY and SVGAGI. CDR3 length: 12 residues. The CDR3 region has the DNA TGTGCCAGCAGCCCCCAGGTTGGGTCCCAGTACTTC. Its translation is CASSPQVGSQYF.

The genes are TRBV7-2 and TRBJ1-4; D unresolved. Germline assignment: CDR1 SGHTA and CDR2 FQGNSA. The CDR3 is 14 amino acids. The germline V and J ends were trimmed by 1 base and 7 bases, with 10 bases remaining between them. The chain's CDR3 is CASSLGQISEKLFF. CDR3 DNA: TGTGCCAGCAGCTTAGGGCAGATCTCTGAAAAACTGTTTTTT.

This chain connects TRBV5-1 to TRBJ2-5; TRBD1 might be the D (6 bases). The length of the CDR3 is 16 residues. Germline V gene sequence: CDR1 SGHRS, CDR2 YFSETQ. Trimming cost V 4 bases and J 3 bases, with 19 bases left between them. The CDR3 nucleotides are TGCGCCAGCAGCAAAAAGGCAGGGGTGGGAGAAGAGACCCAGTACTTC. Amino acids: CASSKKAGVGEETQYF.

The chain links TRBV27 to TRBJ2-2; a weak D match, TRBD1 (6 bases). The CDR3 consists of 16 residues. The V end was cut by 0 bases, the J end by 6 bases, with 14 bases between. Germline V gene lookup returns CDR1 MNHEY and CDR2 SMNVEV (reference sequence). The chain's CDR3 is CASSLSPQGTSGELFF. In nucleotides, the CDR3 is TGTGCCAGCAGTTTATCTCCCCAGGGGACCTCCGGGGAGCTGTTTTTT.

This clone was seen just once. The chain joins TRBV5-6 to TRBJ1-6, with no clear D. Germline CDR1 SGHDT, CDR2 YYEEEE. V was trimmed by 4 bases and J by 3 bases, leaving 8 bases between them. This CDR3 has 14 residues. CDR3: CASSPTLYNSPLHF. The DNA for the CDR3 is TGTGCCAGCAGCCCAACGCTCTATAATTCACCCCTCCACTTT.

This sequence joins TRBV14 and TRBJ2-3; 9 bases line up with TRBD2. This CDR3 has 17 residues. V trimming: 4 bases; J trimming: 0 bases; junction bases outside the gene matches: 8. In germline, CDR1 is SGHDN, CDR2 FVKESK. The CDR3 coding sequence is TGTGCCAGCAGCCGAGGGGCCGCGGGGGGGAGCACAGATACGCAGTATTTT. It is translated as CASSRGAAGGSTDTQYF.

This clone was detected only once. The CDR3 is CASGRASGRRDEQYF. The CDR3 bases are TGTGCCAGCGGAAGGGCTAGCGGGAGGCGGGACGAGCAGTACTTC. The rearrangement links TRBV6-5 to TRBJ2-7, with 11 bases aligning to TRBD2. The length of the CDR3 is 15 residues. In germline, CDR1 is MNHEY, CDR2 SVGAGI. J gave up 5 bases and V 8 bases, and 11 bases lay outside the gene matches.

This clone has only a few counts. The chain is built from TRBV25-1 and TRBJ1-1; D unresolved. The CDR3 extends over 10 amino acids. CDR1 is MGHDK, CDR2 SYGVNS, per germline. Deletions cut 4 bases from V and 6 bases from J, with 3 bases between. CDR3 coding DNA: TGTGCCAGCAGTGGCGCTGAAGCTTTCTTT. It is translated as CASSGAEAFF.

The V call is TRBV23-1, the J call TRBJ1-1; D is unclear. TRBV23-1 is assigned to the ORF class and has an uncertain function. The CDR3 runs to 14 residues. The V end was cut by 7 bases, the J end by 1 base, with 13 bases between. CDR3 in DNA: TGCGCCAGCACCCAAAGGTCCAGGAACACTGAAGCTTTCTTT. Protein: CASTQRSRNTEAFF.

The gene calls are TRBV15 and TRBJ1-2; tentatively, D is TRBD1 (5 bases). CDR1 LNHNV and CDR2 YYDKDF come from the germline V gene (reference sequence). The CDR3 is made up of 13 amino acids. Trimming pared 1 base from V and 4 bases from J, leaving 7 bases between. In nucleotides, the CDR3 is TGTGCCACCAGCAGAGTTCAGGGCTATGGCTACACCTTC. It is translated as CATSRVQGYGYTF.

The chain's CDR3 is CAWSVRVGVANYGYTF. The DNA of the CDR3 is TGTGCCTGGAGTGTACGGGTGGGGGTGGCTAACTATGGCTACACCTTC. The rearrangement uses TRBV30 and TRBJ1-2; TRBD1 is a possible D gene (5 bases). This CDR3 spans 16 amino acids. V was cut by 0 bases and J by 0 bases, with 14 bases left in between. CDR1 is GTSNPN, CDR2 SVGIG, per germline (reference sequence).